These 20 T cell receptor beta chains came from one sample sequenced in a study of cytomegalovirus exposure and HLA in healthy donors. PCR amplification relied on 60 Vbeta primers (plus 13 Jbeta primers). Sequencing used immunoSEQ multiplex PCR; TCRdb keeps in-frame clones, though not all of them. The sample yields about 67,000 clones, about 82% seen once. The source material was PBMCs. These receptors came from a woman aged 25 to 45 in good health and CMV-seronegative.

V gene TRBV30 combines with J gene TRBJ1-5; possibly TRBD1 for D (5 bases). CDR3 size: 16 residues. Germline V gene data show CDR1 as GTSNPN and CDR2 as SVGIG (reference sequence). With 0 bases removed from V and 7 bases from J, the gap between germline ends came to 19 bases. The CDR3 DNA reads TGTGCCTGGAGTGTAGAGGGGCGCGGGGTTAGGCAGCCCCAGCATTTT. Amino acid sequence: CAWSVEGRGVRQPQHF.

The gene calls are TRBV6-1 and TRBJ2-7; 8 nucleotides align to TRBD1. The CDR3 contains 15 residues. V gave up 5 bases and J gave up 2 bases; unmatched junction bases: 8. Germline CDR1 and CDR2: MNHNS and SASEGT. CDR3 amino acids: CASSPSWTGTYEQYF. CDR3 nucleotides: TGTGCCAGCAGTCCGTCCTGGACAGGGACCTACGAGCAGTACTTC.

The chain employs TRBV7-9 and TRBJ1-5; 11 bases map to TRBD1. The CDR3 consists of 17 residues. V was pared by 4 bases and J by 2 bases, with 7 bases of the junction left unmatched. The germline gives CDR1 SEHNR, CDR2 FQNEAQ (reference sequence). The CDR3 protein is CASSSGTGGLGNQPQHF. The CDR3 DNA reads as TGTGCCAGCAGCTCCGGGACAGGGGGATTAGGCAATCAGCCCCAGCATTTT.

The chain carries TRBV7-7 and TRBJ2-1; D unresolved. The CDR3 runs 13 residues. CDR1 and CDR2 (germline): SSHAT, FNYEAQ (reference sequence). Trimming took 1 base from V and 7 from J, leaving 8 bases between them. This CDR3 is CASSLDAGNEQFF. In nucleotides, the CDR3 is TGTGCCAGCAGCTTAGATGCCGGGAATGAGCAGTTCTTC.

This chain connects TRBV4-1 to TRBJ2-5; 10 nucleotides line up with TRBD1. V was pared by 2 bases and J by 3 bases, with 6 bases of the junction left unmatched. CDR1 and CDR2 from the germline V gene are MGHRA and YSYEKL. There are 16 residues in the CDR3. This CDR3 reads CASSQPGQGPKETQYF. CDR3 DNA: TGCGCCAGCAGCCAACCGGGACAGGGGCCTAAAGAGACCCAGTACTTC.

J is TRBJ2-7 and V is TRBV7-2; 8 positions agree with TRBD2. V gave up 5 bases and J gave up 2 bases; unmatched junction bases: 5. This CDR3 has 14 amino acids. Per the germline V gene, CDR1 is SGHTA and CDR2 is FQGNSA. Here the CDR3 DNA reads TGTGCCAGCAGCCGCACTAGCGGAACCTACGAGCAGTACTTC. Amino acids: CASSRTSGTYEQYF.

The CDR3 bases are TGTGCCAGCAGCTTAGTCGGCAGGCCAGGGGCCAATCAGCCCCAGCATTTT. Its protein is CASSLVGRPGANQPQHF. The V call is TRBV7-9, the J call TRBJ1-5; D is perhaps TRBD1 (6 bases). The V gene's germline CDR1 is SEHNR and CDR2 FQNEAQ (reference sequence). The CDR3 covers 17 residues. Trimming took off 1 base at V and 3 bases at J, with 16 bases between the two ends.

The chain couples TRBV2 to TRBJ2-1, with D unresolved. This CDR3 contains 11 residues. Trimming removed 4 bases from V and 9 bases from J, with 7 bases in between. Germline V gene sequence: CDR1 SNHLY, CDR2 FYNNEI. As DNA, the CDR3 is TGTGCCAGCAGTGTCGGCGGTGAGCAGTTCTTC. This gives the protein CASSVGGEQFF. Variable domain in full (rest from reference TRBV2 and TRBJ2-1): EPEVTQTPSHQVTQMGQEVILRCVPISNHLYFYWYRQILGQKVEFLVSFYNNEISEKSEIFDDQFSVERPDGSNFTLKIRSTKLEDSAMYFCASSVGGEQFFGPGTRLTVL.

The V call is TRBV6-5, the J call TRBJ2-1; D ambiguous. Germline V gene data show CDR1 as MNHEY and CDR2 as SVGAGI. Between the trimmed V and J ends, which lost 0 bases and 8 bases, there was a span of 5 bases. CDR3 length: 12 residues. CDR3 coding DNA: TGTGCCAGCAGTTACTCGGCCGATGAGCAGTTCTTC. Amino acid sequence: CASSYSADEQFF.

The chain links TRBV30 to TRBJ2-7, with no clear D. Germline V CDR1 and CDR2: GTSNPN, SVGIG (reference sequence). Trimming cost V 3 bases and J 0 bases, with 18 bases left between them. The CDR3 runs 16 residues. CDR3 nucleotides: TGTGCCTGGAGCGGCAGAAGACTTTCGAGCTCCTACGAGCAGTACTTC. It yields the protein CAWSGRRLSSSYEQYF. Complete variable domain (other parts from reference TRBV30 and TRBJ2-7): SQTIHQWPATLVQPVGSPLSLECTVEGTSNPNLYWYRQAAGRGLQLLFYSVGIGQISSEVPQNLSASRPQDRQFILSSKKLLLSDSGFYLCAWSGRRLSSSYEQYFGPGTRLTVT.

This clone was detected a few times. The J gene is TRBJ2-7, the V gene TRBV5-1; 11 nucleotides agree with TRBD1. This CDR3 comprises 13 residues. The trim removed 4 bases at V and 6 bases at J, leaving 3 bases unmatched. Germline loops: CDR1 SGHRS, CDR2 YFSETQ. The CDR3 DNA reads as TGCGCCAGCAGCGCTGGGACAGGGGGCGAGCAGTACTTC. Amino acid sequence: CASSAGTGGEQYF.

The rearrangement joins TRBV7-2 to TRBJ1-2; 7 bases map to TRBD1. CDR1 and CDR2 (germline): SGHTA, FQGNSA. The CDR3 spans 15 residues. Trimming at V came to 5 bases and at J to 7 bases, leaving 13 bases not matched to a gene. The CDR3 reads CASSVQRQGSSGYTF. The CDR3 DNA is TGTGCCAGCAGCGTACAGAGACAGGGTTCGAGTGGCTACACCTTC.

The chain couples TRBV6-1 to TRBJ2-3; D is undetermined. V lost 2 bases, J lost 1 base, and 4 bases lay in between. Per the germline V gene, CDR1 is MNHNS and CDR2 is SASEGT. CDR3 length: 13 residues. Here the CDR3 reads CASSERGTDTQYF. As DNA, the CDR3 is TGTGCCAGCAGTGAACGGGGCACAGATACGCAGTATTTT.

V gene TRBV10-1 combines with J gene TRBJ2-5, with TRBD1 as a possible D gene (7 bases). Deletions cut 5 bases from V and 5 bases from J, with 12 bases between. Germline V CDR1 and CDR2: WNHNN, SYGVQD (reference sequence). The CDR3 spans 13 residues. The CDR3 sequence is CASSSSGGETQYF. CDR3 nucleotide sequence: TGCGCCAGCAGTTCATCAGGGGGGGAGACCCAGTACTTC.

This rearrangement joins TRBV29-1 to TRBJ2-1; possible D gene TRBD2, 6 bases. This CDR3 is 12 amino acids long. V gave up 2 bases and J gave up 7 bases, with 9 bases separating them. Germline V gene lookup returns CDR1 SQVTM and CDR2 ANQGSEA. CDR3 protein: CSVERAGNEQFF. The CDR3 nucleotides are TGCAGCGTTGAACGTGCGGGAAATGAGCAGTTCTTC.

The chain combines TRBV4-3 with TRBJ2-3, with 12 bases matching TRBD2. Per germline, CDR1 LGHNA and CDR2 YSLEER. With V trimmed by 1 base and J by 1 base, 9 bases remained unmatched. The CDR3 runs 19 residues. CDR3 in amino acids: CASSQGLAGGLRGTDTQYF. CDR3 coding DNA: TGCGCCAGCAGCCAAGGTCTAGCGGGAGGGCTGAGGGGCACAGATACGCAGTATTTT.

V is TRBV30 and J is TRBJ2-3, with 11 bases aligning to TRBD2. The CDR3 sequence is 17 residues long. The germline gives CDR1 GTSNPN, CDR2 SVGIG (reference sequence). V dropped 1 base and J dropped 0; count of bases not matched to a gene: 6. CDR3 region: CAWSAPGLAASTDTQYF. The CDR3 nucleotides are TGTGCCTGGAGTGCCCCGGGACTAGCGGCTAGCACAGATACGCAGTATTTT.

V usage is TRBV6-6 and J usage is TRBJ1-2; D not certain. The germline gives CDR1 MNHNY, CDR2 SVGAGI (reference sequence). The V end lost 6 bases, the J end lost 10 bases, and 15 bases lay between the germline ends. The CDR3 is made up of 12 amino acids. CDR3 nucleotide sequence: TGTGCCAGCAGCCGCCGGGAACAGAACTACACCTTC. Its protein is CASSRREQNYTF.

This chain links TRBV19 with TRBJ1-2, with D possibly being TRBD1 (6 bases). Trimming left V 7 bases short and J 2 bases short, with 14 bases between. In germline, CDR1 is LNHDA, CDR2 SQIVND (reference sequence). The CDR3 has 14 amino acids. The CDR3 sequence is CASTSWGQNYGYTF. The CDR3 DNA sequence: TGTGCCAGTACTTCATGGGGGCAAAACTATGGCTACACCTTC.

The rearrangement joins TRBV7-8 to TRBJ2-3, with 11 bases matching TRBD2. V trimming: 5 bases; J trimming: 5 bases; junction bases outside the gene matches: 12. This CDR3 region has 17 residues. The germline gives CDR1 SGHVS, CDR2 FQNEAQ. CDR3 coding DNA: TGTGCCAGCAGCCCCGCCGGACTAGCGGGCCTTGGAGATACGCAGTATTTT. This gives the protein CASSPAGLAGLGDTQYF.